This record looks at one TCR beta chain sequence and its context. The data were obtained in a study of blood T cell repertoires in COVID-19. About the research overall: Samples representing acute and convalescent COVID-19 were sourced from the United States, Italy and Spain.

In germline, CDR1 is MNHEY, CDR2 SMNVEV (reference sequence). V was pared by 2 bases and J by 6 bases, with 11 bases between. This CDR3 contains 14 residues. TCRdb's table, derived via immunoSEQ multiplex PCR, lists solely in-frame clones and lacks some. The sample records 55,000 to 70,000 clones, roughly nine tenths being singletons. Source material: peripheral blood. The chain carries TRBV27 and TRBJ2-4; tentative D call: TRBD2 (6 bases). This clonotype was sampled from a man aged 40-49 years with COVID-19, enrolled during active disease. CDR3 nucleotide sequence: TGTGCCAGCAGTTTAGGGGGGACGAGAAACATTCAGTACTTC. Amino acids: CASSLGGTRNIQYF.